A single sample is the source of the 8 T cell receptor beta chains below, sequenced in a study of PD-L1 blockade in urothelial cancer. Clones were sequenced by immunoSEQ multiplex PCR, and TCRdb holds only the in-frame ones, with some missing. Here the sample spans some 54,000 clones, approximately 80% being singletons. The sequenced sample was PBMCs, obtained around atezolizumab (anti-PD-L1) treatment. All receptors come from a man between 35 and 55 years old with urothelial cancer.

This clone came up once. The chain carries TRBV15 and TRBJ1-1; 9 bases match TRBD1. Germline assignment: CDR1 LNHNV and CDR2 YYDKDF (reference sequence). The CDR3 contains 15 residues. With V trimmed by 1 base and J by 4 bases, 4 bases remained unmatched. CDR3 DNA sequence: TGTGCCACCAGCAGAGGCGGGACAGGGCTCACTGAAGCTTTCTTT. Protein sequence: CATSRGGTGLTEAFF.

CDR3 in amino acids: CASSLAARRNTEAFF. CDR3 in DNA: TGTGCCAGCAGCTTAGCGGCGAGGAGGAACACTGAAGCTTTCTTT. The chain has TRBV7-9 and TRBJ1-1; D unclear. The germline V gene encodes CDR1 SEHNR and CDR2 FQNEAQ (reference sequence). This CDR3 comprises 15 residues. V gave up 0 bases and J gave up 1 base, with 9 bases separating them.

V and J are TRBV14 and TRBJ2-7; D perhaps matches TRBD1 (5 bases). With 5 bases removed from V and 4 bases from J, the gap between germline ends came to 12 bases. The CDR3 totals 13 residues. The germline V gene has CDR1 SGHDN and CDR2 FVKESK. Here the CDR3 reads CASSFPGLYEQYF. In DNA, the CDR3 is TGTGCCAGCAGCTTCCCAGGGTTATACGAGCAGTACTTC.

This clone occurred once. This rearrangement joins TRBV5-1 to TRBJ2-1, with 10 bases that match TRBD2. Germline loops: CDR1 SGHRS, CDR2 YFSETQ. Unmatched junction bases numbered 5, after V lost 0 bases and J lost 8 bases. The CDR3 is 15 residues long. CDR3 loop: CASSLVASGSDEQFF. CDR3 nucleotide sequence: TGCGCCAGCAGCTTGGTGGCTAGCGGGAGTGATGAGCAGTTCTTC.

The chain carries TRBV6-1 and TRBJ2-7; D not resolved. Germline V gene data show CDR1 as MNHNS and CDR2 as SASEGT. The CDR3 consists of 14 residues. Trimming took 8 bases from V and 6 from J, leaving 20 bases between them. DNA for the CDR3: TGTGCCAGCTCCCTCGTGGAGAGAGTCGGCGAGCAGTACTTC. This encodes CASSLVERVGEQYF.

V and J are TRBV6-4 and TRBJ1-1, with D maybe TRBD1 (5 bases). CDR3 length equals 13 residues. Germline CDR1 MRHNA, CDR2 SNTAGT. The V end lost 5 bases, the J end lost 1 base, and 8 bases lay between the germline ends. CDR3 bases: TGTGCCAGCAGTTTACAGGAGAACACTGAAGCTTTCTTT. Protein: CASSLQENTEAFF.

A few counts support this clone. The J gene is TRBJ2-2, the V gene TRBV5-1; D is unclear. The germline V gene encodes CDR1 SGHRS and CDR2 YFSETQ. Trimming removed 1 base from V and 1 base from J, with 8 bases in between. The CDR3 extends over 15 amino acids. As DNA, the CDR3 is TGCGCCAGCAGCTTGCCCCTAGTGAACACCGGGGAGCTGTTTTTT. Its translation is CASSLPLVNTGELFF. The full variable domain, completed using reference TRBV5-1 and TRBJ2-2, is KAGVTQTPRYLIKTRGQQVTLSCSPISGHRSVSWYQQTPGQGLQFLFEYFSETQRNKGNFPGRFSGRQFSNSRSEMNVSTLELGDSALYLCASSLPLVNTGELFFGEGSRLTVL.

In its sample, this clone was seen a few times. The chain employs TRBV20-1 and TRBJ2-7; weak D call: TRBD2 (6 bases). Germline V lookup: CDR1 DFQATT, CDR2 SNEGSKA (reference sequence). V was clipped by 6 bases and J by 5 bases, with 11 bases between them. The CDR3 runs 11 residues. CDR3 sequence (DNA): TGCAGTGCCCTCGGAGGGGACGAGCAGTACTTC. It encodes CSALGGDEQYF.